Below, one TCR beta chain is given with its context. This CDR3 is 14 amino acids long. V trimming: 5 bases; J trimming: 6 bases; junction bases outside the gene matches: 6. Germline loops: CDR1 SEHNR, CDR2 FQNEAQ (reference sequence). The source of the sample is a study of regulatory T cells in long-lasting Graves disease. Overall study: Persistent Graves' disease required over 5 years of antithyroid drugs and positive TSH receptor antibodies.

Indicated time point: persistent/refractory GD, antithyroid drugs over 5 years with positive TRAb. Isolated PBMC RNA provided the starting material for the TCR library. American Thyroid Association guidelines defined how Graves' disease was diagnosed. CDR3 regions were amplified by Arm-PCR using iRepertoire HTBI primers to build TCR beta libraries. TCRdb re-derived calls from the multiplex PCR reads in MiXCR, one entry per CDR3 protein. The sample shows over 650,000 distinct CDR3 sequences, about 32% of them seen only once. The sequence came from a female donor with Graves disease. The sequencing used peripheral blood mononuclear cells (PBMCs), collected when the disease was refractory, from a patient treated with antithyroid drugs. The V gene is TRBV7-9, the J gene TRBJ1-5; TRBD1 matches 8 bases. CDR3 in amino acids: CASSPTGETQPQHF. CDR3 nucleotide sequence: TGTGCCAGCAGCCCGACAGGGGAAACTCAGCCCCAGCATTTT.